Sequencing of this T cell receptor (beta chain) was carried out in a study of CD8 T cells in Susac syndrome. The CDR3 has 13 amino acids. V gave up 3 bases and J gave up 5 bases, with 9 bases separating them. With random hexamers, roughly 0.5 to 1 ug RNA was reverse transcribed. TCRdb ran MiXCR on the immunoSEQ multiplex PCR reads and lists one entry per CDR3 protein. In the table there are about 150,000 distinct CDR3 sequences, approximately 96% of which are singletons. Sequenced input: CD4+ T cells from PBMCs. The origin of this receptor is a human donor with Susac syndrome. The chain links TRBV12-3 or TRBV12-4 to TRBJ2-3; D gene uncertain. Here the CDR3 reads CASSFQVGDTQYF. CDR3 nucleotides: TGTGCCAGCAGTTTTCAGGTGGGAGATACGCAGTATTTT.